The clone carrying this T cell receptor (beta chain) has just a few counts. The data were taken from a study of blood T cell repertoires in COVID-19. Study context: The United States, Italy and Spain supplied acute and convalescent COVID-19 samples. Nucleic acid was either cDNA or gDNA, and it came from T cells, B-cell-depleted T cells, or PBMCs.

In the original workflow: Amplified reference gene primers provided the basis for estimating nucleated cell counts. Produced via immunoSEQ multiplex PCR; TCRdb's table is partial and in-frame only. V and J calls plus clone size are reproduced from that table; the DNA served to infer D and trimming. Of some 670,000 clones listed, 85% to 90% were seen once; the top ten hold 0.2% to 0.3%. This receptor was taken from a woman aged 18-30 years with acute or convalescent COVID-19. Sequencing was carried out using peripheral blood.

CDR3 DNA sequence: TGTGCCAGCAGCGCAACGGTTGCCGGTGCAGCTTTCTTT. It is translated as CASSATVAGAAFF. This chain uses TRBV9 with TRBJ1-1, with D unresolved. V lost 3 bases to trimming and J lost 10 bases, with 16 bases between them. CDR1 is SGDLS, CDR2 YYNGEE, per germline. The CDR3 is 13 amino acids.